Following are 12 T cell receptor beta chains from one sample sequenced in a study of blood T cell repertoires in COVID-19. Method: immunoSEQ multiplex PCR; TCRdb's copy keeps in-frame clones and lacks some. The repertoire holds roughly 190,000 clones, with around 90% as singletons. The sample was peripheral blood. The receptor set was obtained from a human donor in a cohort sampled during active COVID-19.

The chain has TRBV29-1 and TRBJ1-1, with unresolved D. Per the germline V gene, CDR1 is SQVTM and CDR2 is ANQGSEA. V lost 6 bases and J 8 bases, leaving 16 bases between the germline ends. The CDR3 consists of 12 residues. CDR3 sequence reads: CSVGWGATEAFF. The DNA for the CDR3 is TGCAGCGTCGGGTGGGGAGCTACCGAAGCTTTCTTT.

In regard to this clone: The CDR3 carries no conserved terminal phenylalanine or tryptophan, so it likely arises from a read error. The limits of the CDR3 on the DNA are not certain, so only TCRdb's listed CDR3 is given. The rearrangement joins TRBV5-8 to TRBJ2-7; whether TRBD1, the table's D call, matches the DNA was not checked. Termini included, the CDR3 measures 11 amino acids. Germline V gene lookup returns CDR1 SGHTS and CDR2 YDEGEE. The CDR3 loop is CASSLLSDTVS.

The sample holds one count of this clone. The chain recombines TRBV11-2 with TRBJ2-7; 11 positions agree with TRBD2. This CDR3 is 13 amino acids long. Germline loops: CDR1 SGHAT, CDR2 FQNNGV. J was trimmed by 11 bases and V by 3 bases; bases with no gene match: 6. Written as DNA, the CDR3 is TGTGCCAGCAGCTTTGGGACTAGCGGAGGGGAGTACTTC. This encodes CASSFGTSGGEYF.

The CDR3 region has the DNA TGCGCCAGCAGCTCGGCGGGCGGGGGAGTCTACGAGCAGTACTTC. Amino acid sequence: CASSSAGGGVYEQYF. The chain combines TRBV5-1 with TRBJ2-7, with 7 bases identical to TRBD2. The CDR3 is made up of 15 amino acids. The junction had 9 bases not matched to a gene; V was cut back by 3 bases and J by 3 bases. Germline-derived CDR1 and CDR2 are SGHRS and YFSETQ.

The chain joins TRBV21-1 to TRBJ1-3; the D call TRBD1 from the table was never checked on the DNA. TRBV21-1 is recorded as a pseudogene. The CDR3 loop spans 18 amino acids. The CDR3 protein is CASSKAPGRTSSGNTIYF. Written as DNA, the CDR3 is TGTGCCAGCAGCAAAGCGCCTGGCAGGACATCCTCTGGAAACACCATATATTTT.

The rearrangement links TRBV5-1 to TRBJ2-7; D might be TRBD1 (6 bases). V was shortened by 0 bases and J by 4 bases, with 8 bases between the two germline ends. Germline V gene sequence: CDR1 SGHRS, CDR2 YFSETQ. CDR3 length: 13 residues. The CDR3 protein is CASSLAQGYEQYF. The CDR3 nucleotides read TGCGCCAGCAGCTTGGCACAGGGTTACGAGCAGTACTTC.

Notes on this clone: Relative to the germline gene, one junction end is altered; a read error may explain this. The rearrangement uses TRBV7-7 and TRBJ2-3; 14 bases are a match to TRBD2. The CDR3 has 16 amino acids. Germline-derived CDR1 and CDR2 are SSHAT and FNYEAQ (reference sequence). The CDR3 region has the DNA TGTGCTAGCAGCCGGGGACTAGCGGGGGGCACAGATACGCAGTATTTT. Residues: CASSRGLAGGTDTQYF.

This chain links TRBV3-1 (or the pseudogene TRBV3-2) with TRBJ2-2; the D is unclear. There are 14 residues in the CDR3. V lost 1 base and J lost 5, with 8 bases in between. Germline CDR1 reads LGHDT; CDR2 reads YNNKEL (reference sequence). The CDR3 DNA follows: TGTGCCAGCAGCCAAGTCAGGTGGACCGGGGAGCTGTTTTTT. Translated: CASSQVRWTGELFF.

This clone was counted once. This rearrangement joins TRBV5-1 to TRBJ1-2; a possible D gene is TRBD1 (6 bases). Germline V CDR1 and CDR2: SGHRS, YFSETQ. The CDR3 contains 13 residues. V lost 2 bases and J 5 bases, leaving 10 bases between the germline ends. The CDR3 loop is CASSLGGGYGYTF. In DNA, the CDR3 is TGCGCCAGCAGCTTAGGGGGAGGGTATGGCTACACCTTC.

The CDR3 DNA reads TGTGCCAGCAGTGACGGGACATATTCTTACGAGCAGTACTTC. Encoded protein: CASSDGTYSYEQYF. The chain recombines TRBV6-6 with TRBJ2-7; TRBD1 is a possible D gene (6 bases). The germline V gene encodes CDR1 MNHNY and CDR2 SVGAGI (reference sequence). CDR3 size: 14 residues. V shed 5 bases and J shed 4 bases, with 15 bases lying between them.

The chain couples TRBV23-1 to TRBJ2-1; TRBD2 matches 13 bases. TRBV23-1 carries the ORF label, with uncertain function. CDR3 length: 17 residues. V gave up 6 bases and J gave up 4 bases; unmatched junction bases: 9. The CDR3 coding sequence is TGCGCCAGCAGCCTACCCGGACTAGCGGGAGCATACAATGAGCAGTTCTTC. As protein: CASSLPGLAGAYNEQFF.

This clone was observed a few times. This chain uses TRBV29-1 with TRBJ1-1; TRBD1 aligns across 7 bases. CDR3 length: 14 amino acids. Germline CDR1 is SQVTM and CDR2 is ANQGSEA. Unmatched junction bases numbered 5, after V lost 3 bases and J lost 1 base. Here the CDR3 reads CSVEVRGQNTEAFF. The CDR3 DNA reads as TGCAGCGTTGAGGTTAGGGGGCAGAACACTGAAGCTTTCTTT.